One and the same sample provided the 21 T cell receptor beta chains below, sequenced in a study of T cell responses to AZD1222 COVID-19 vaccine. Sequenced by immunoSEQ multiplex PCR; TCRdb stores in-frame clones only, minus some. The sample includes 95,000 to 100,000 clones, roughly 84% of them seen just once. The sequenced sample was peripheral blood, obtained on day 0 of AZD1222 vaccination. The receptor set was obtained from an adult in good health.

This rearrangement joins TRBV20-1 to TRBJ1-1, with TRBD1 matching over 8 bases. Germline V gene data show CDR1 as DFQATT and CDR2 as SNEGSKA (reference sequence). V was clipped by 6 bases and J by 11 bases; unmatched bases: 8. The CDR3 runs 11 residues. In DNA, the CDR3 is TGCAGTGCCAGTGGACAGGGTTCGGCTTTCTTT. Its protein product is CSASGQGSAFF.

The chain recombines TRBV4-3 with TRBJ2-1; 10 bases are a match to TRBD2. This CDR3 has 15 residues. Germline CDR1 LGHNA, CDR2 YSLEER. Trimming took 4 bases from V and 2 from J; bases not matched to a gene: 2. The CDR3, as DNA: TGCGCCAGCAGCCCCGGACTAGCGGCCTACAATGAGCAGTTCTTC. It yields the protein CASSPGLAAYNEQFF.

This clone showed up just once. V gene TRBV7-3 combines with J gene TRBJ1-1; D not resolved. The CDR3 runs 14 residues. Trimming stripped 5 bases from V and 1 base from J, with 11 bases between. Germline V gives CDR1 SGHTA, CDR2 FQGTGA. The CDR3 nucleotides are TGTGCCAGCAGCCCCCATGGAGGGAACACTGAAGCTTTCTTT. Translated: CASSPHGGNTEAFF.

V gene TRBV9 combines with J gene TRBJ1-6; tentatively, D is TRBD1 (5 bases). The germline gives CDR1 SGDLS, CDR2 YYNGEE. Trimming shortened V by 0 bases and J by 9 bases, and 10 bases separated the two germline ends. The CDR3 length is 14 residues. CDR3 in DNA: TGTGCCAGCAGCGTAGGACAGTTTGGTTCACCCCTCCACTTT. Translated, it gives CASSVGQFGSPLHF.

CDR3 in amino acids: CASSTTSQTEETQYF. As DNA, the CDR3 is TGTGCCAGCAGCACGACTAGCCAGACCGAAGAGACCCAGTACTTC. The rearrangement joins TRBV5-4 to TRBJ2-5, with 7 positions matching TRBD2. This CDR3 is 15 amino acids long. Germline V lookup: CDR1 SGHNT, CDR2 YYREEE (reference sequence). V dropped 4 bases and J dropped 3; count of bases not matched to a gene: 9.

The count of this clone is one. V usage is TRBV7-9 and J usage is TRBJ2-6, with D uncertain. Between the trimmed V and J ends, which lost 5 bases and 0 bases, there was a span of 5 bases. The CDR3 loop spans 14 amino acids. The germline V gene encodes CDR1 SEHNR and CDR2 FQNEAQ (reference sequence). CDR3 DNA sequence: TGTGCCAGCAGCAGGAACTCTGGGGCCAACGTCCTGACTTTC. Its translation: CASSRNSGANVLTF.

Only a few counts were recorded for this clone. The gene calls are TRBV29-1 and TRBJ2-2, with D hard to call. CDR1 SQVTM and CDR2 ANQGSEA come from the germline V gene. V lost 7 bases, J lost 5 bases, and 11 bases lay in between. This CDR3 comprises 12 residues. The CDR3 DNA follows: TGCAGCGCTGGCCAAGGGACCGGGGAGCTGTTTTTT. Its protein is CSAGQGTGELFF.

This clone has a handful of counts. The chain joins TRBV5-1 to TRBJ2-7, with 10 bases aligning to TRBD1. Looked up from germline, CDR1 is SGHRS and CDR2 is YFSETQ. With V trimmed by 7 bases and J by 4 bases, 8 bases remained unmatched. The CDR3 runs to 14 residues. Here the CDR3 DNA reads TGCGCCAGCCATATGACAGGGGGCGAATACGAGCAGTACTTC. Protein: CASHMTGGEYEQYF. The full variable domain, with the rest looked up from reference TRBV5-1 and TRBJ2-7, is KAGVTQTPRYLIKTRGQQVTLSCSPISGHRSVSWYQQTPGQGLQFLFEYFSETQRNKGNFPGRFSGRQFSNSRSEMNVSTLELGDSALYLCASHMTGGEYEQYFGPGTRLTVT.

The J gene is TRBJ1-1, the V gene TRBV14; D perhaps matches TRBD1 (5 bases). CDR1 and CDR2 (germline): SGHDN, FVKESK. Trimming shortened V by 3 bases and J by 7 bases, and 6 bases separated the two germline ends. The CDR3 spans 11 residues. The CDR3 DNA reads TGTGCCAGCAGCCAGGGGGGTGAAGCTTTCTTT. It is translated as CASSQGGEAFF.

This rearrangement joins TRBV7-2 to TRBJ1-1; 8 bases fit TRBD1. The CDR3 covers 15 residues. From germline, CDR1 is SGHTA and CDR2 FQGNSA. The V gene end was trimmed by 1 base and the J gene end by 1 base; junction bases not matched to a gene: 2. In DNA form, the CDR3 reads TGTGCCAGCAGCTTAGTGGGGACAGGGAACACTGAAGCTTTCTTT. Its protein is CASSLVGTGNTEAFF.

The chain joins TRBV7-9 to TRBJ2-7, with 7 positions matching TRBD1. The junction had 11 bases not matched to a gene; V was cut back by 1 base and J by 2 bases. The CDR3 has 17 amino acids. The germline gives CDR1 SEHNR, CDR2 FQNEAQ (reference sequence). The CDR3 reads CASSLDSWDSYPYEQYF. The CDR3 DNA sequence: TGTGCCAGCAGCTTAGATAGCTGGGACAGCTATCCCTACGAGCAGTACTTC.

The CDR3 spells CASSMQRGSQPQHF. The CDR3 DNA follows: TGTGCCAGTAGTATGCAGAGGGGTAGTCAGCCCCAGCATTTT. V and J are TRBV19 and TRBJ1-5; tentative D call: TRBD1 (5 bases). The CDR3 length is 14 residues. The germline CDR1 and CDR2 sequences are LNHDA and SQIVND (reference sequence). Trimming removed 3 bases at V and 6 bases at J, with 12 bases between.

The CDR3 here is CASSLDRNNQPQHF. CDR3 in DNA: TGTGCCAGCAGCCTGGACAGGAATAATCAGCCCCAGCATTTT. J is TRBJ1-5 and V is TRBV7-2; TRBD1 aligns across 7 bases. The ends lost 5 bases at V and 4 bases at J; junction bases unmatched: 5. In germline, CDR1 is SGHTA, CDR2 FQGNSA. The CDR3 has 14 residues. Full variable domain (outside the CDR3, taken from reference TRBV7-2 and TRBJ1-5): GAGVSQSPSNKVTEKGKDVELRCDPISGHTALYWYRQSLGQGLEFLIYFQGNSAPDKSGLPSDRFSAERTGGSVSTLTIQRTQQEDSAVYLCASSLDRNNQPQHFGDGTRLSIL.

The chain combines TRBV9 with TRBJ2-7; TRBD1 matches 9 bases. The junction had 6 bases not matched to a gene; V was cut back by 3 bases and J by 2 bases. This CDR3 is 15 amino acids long. The germline CDR1 and CDR2 sequences are SGDLS and YYNGEE. CDR3 coding DNA: TGTGCCAGCAGCGAGAGGGACAGGGTTACCTACGAGCAGTACTTC. Encoded protein: CASSERDRVTYEQYF. The whole variable domain, remainder taken from reference TRBV9 and TRBJ2-7, is DSGVTQTPKHLITATGQRVTLRCSPRSGDLSVYWYQQSLDQGLQFLIQYYNGEERAKGNILERFSAQQFPDLHSELNLSSLELGDSALYFCASSERDRVTYEQYFGPGTRLTVT.

This chain joins TRBV11-2 and TRBJ2-3; D is undetermined. Germline V gene sequence: CDR1 SGHAT, CDR2 FQNNGV. The CDR3 spans 11 residues. V gave up 0 bases and J gave up 11 bases, with 6 bases separating them. CDR3: CASSLDLGQYF. The DNA of the CDR3 is TGTGCCAGCAGCTTAGATCTGGGGCAGTATTTT.

This clone came up a few times. This chain connects TRBV11-2 to TRBJ1-3; D remains unclear. Trimming left V 6 bases short and J 0 bases short, with 18 bases between. Germline V gene data show CDR1 as SGHAT and CDR2 as FQNNGV. The CDR3 spans 17 residues. The CDR3 DNA follows: TGTGCCAGCAGTCACAGACCCGGACGGACCTCTGGAAACACCATATATTTT. Its protein is CASSHRPGRTSGNTIYF. The full variable domain, completed using reference TRBV11-2 and TRBJ1-3, is EAGVAQSPRYKIIEKRQSVAFWCNPISGHATLYWYQQILGQGPKLLIQFQNNGVVDDSQLPKDRFSAERLKGVDSTLKIQPAKLEDSAVYLCASSHRPGRTSGNTIYFGEGSWLTVV.

V is TRBV28 and J is TRBJ1-4, with no clear D. Germline V gene data show CDR1 as MDHEN and CDR2 as SYDVKM. This CDR3 has 12 amino acids. The V end lost 6 bases, the J end lost 5 bases, and 7 bases lay between the germline ends. The CDR3 is CASRQTNEKLFF. CDR3 nucleotide sequence: TGTGCCAGCAGGCAAACGAATGAAAAACTGTTTTTT.

In its sample, this clone was seen once. This sequence joins TRBV2 and TRBJ2-2; possible D gene TRBD2, 6 bases. The germline V gene encodes CDR1 SNHLY and CDR2 FYNNEI. CDR3 length equals 13 residues. The V end lost 8 bases, the J end lost 3 bases, and 10 bases lay between the germline ends. CDR3 residues: CASGGIYTGELFF. CDR3 DNA: TGTGCCAGCGGAGGGATTTACACCGGGGAGCTGTTTTTT.

This sequence joins TRBV3-1 (or the pseudogene TRBV3-2) and TRBJ1-5; 8 bases are a match to TRBD1. V lost 1 base, J lost 2 bases, and 7 bases stayed unmatched. CDR3 length equals 17 residues. The germline gives CDR1 LGHDT, CDR2 YNNKEL (reference sequence). The CDR3 sequence: CASSQGPGTGGNQPQHF. In nucleotides, the CDR3 is TGTGCCAGCAGCCAAGGACCCGGGACAGGCGGCAATCAGCCCCAGCATTTT.

This chain joins TRBV3-1 (or the pseudogene TRBV3-2) and TRBJ1-2; D is possibly TRBD1 (6 bases). The ends were cut back, 5 bases at V and 6 bases at J, with 10 bases in the middle. Germline V gene sequence: CDR1 LGHDT, CDR2 YNNKEL (reference sequence). The CDR3 contains 12 residues. CDR3 region: CASSMNRDGYTF. DNA of the CDR3: TGTGCCAGCAGCATGAACAGGGATGGCTACACCTTC.

The chain employs TRBV11-2 and TRBJ2-3; 11 bases agree with TRBD2. The V and J ends lost 3 bases and 1 base, in that order; junction bases with no gene match: 3. Germline-derived CDR1 and CDR2 are SGHAT and FQNNGV. The CDR3 runs to 16 residues. In DNA, the CDR3 is TGTGCCAGCAGCTTTAGCGGGAGGGATCGCACAGATACGCAGTATTTT. Protein product: CASSFSGRDRTDTQYF.